This is a list of T cell receptor beta chains from one sample in a study of CD8 T cells in Susac syndrome. One entry per CDR3 protein, called by TCRdb with MiXCR from the immunoSEQ multiplex PCR reads. The repertoire consists of roughly 180,000 distinct CDR3 sequences, with about 94% occurring once and the leading ten covering 0.099%. The material sequenced was CD4+ T cells from PBMCs. All receptors derive from a human donor with Susac syndrome. Each CDR3 is given with its conserved first and last residue. D genes are given only for firm matches. Size values are once, few and many counts, or a class for expanded clones, and some rows have none.

clone_size | j_call | v_call | d_call | cdr3_aa | cdr3_nt
NA | TRBJ1-1 | TRBV2 | NA | CASSDDTINTEAFF | TGTGCCAGCAGTGATGACACGATAAACACTGAAGCTTTCTTT
NA | TRBJ2-7 | TRBV29-1 | NA | CSVEVNSYEQYF | TGCAGCGTTGAAGTCAACTCCTACGAGCAGTACTTC
NA | TRBJ2-4 | TRBV6-1 | NA | CASSSGNIQYF | TGTGCCAGCAGTTCTGGAAACATTCAGTACTTC
NA | TRBJ1-2 | TRBV25-1 | TRBD1 | CASSVKITGALYGYTF | TGTGCCAGCAGTGTTAAAATCACAGGGGCGCTCTATGGCTACACCTTC
NA | TRBJ2-7 | TRBV28 | NA | CASRPGTFYYEQYF | TGTGCCAGCAGACCCGGGACCTTCTACTACGAGCAGTACTTC
once | TRBJ1-2 | TRBV4-1 | TRBD1 | CASSQARTGSYGYTF | TGCGCCAGCAGCCAAGCTCGGACAGGCTCCTACGGCTACACCTTC
NA | TRBJ1-3 | TRBV6-6 | NA | CASSYDTGNTIYF | TGTGCCAGCAGTTACGACACTGGAAACACCATATATTTT
NA | TRBJ1-1 | TRBV6-1 | NA | CASGVDKGGMNTEAFF | TGTGCCAGCGGTGTAGATAAGGGTGGAATGAACACTGAAGCTTTCTTT
NA | TRBJ1-3 | TRBV30 | TRBD1 | CAWIRTGRGNTIYF | TGTGCCTGGATTAGGACAGGAAGAGGAAACACCATATATTTT
once | TRBJ2-7 | TRBV2 | NA | CASRKGLASYEQYF | TGTGCCAGCAGAAAAGGGCTGGCGAGCTACGAGCAGTACTTC
NA | TRBJ2-7 | TRBV24-1 | TRBD1 | CATSDPPGQGNEQYF | TGTGCCACCAGTGATCCGCCGGGACAGGGCAACGAGCAGTACTTC
NA | TRBJ2-1 | TRBV5-6 | TRBD2 | CASTPFELGGDRQFF | TGTGCCAGCACCCCCTTTGAACTGGGGGGGGATCGGCAGTTCTTC
once | TRBJ1-5 | TRBV20-1 | NA | CSARDDRTQHF | TGCAGTGCTAGAGATGATAGGACCCAGCATTTT
NA | TRBJ1-5 | TRBV4-2 | NA | CASSQGDGVSNQPQHF | TGTGCCAGCAGCCAAGGGGATGGAGTTAGCAATCAGCCCCAGCATTTT
NA | TRBJ2-7 | TRBV7-2 | NA | CASSRLTVEQYF | TGTGCCAGCAGCCGACTCACGGTCGAGCAGTACTTC
NA | TRBJ1-6 | TRBV18 | TRBD1 | CASSEDRASYNSPLHF | TGTGCCAGCTCAGAAGACAGGGCCTCCTATAATTCACCCCTCCACTTT
NA | TRBJ1-5 | TRBV20-1 | TRBD1 | CSAGDRGSNQPQHF | TGCAGTGCCGGGGACAGGGGTAGCAATCAGCCCCAGCATTTT
NA | TRBJ2-7 | TRBV7-2 | TRBD1 | CASSWRTGDDEQYF | TGTGCCAGCAGCTGGAGGACAGGGGATGACGAGCAGTACTTC
NA | TRBJ1-2 | TRBV7-2 | NA | CASSLDGVTYGYTF | TGTGCCAGCAGCTTAGACGGAGTTACCTATGGCTACACCTTC
NA | TRBJ2-7 | TRBV15 | NA | CATSRTGETYEQYF | TGTGCCACCAGCAGGACGGGGGAGACCTACGAGCAGTACTTC
NA | TRBJ2-2 | TRBV7-2 | NA | CASSERPDGELFF | TGTGCCAGCAGCGAGAGGCCAGACGGGGAGCTGTTTTTT
NA | TRBJ1-2 | TRBV20-1 | NA | CSARARAIANYGYTF | TGCAGTGCTAGAGCACGGGCCATAGCTAACTATGGCTACACCTTC
NA | TRBJ2-7 | TRBV20-1 | NA | CSASLVSYEQYF | TGCAGTGCATCACTAGTGTCCTACGAGCAGTACTTC
NA | TRBJ2-5 | TRBV3-1 | NA | CASSQDEARGGETQYF | TGTGCCAGCAGCCAAGACGAGGCCCGAGGCGGAGAGACCCAGTACTTC
NA | TRBJ2-3 | TRBV2 | TRBD2 | CASSGGLAIDTQYF | TGTGCCAGCAGTGGGGGACTAGCGATTGATACGCAGTATTTT
NA | TRBJ2-7 | TRBV30 | NA | CAWRGGGEQYF | TGTGCCTGGAGAGGGGGGGGCGAGCAGTACTTC
NA | TRBJ2-1 | TRBV5-1 | TRBD1 | CASSFGTGAYNEQFF | TGCGCCAGCAGTTTCGGGACAGGGGCCTACAATGAGCAGTTCTTC
NA | TRBJ1-6 | TRBV20-1 | TRBD1 | CSALTGARGPYSPLHF | TGCAGTGCTCTTACAGGGGCCCGGGGCCCTTATTCACCCCTCCACTTT
NA | TRBJ1-4 | TRBV27 | TRBD1 | CASSNRGVLGEKLFF | TGTGCCAGCAGTAACAGGGGGGTATTGGGTGAAAAACTGTTTTTT
once | TRBJ2-5 | TRBV7-9 | NA | CASSSGDPPVSQETQYF | TGTGCCAGCAGCTCCGGGGACCCCCCAGTGAGCCAAGAGACCCAGTACTTC
NA | TRBJ1-2 | TRBV11-2 | NA | CASSLVAGSGVYGYTF | TGTGCCAGCAGCTTAGTTGCAGGGAGTGGTGTCTATGGCTACACCTTC
NA | TRBJ1-3 | TRBV4-1 | NA | CASSQVKGRDFSGNTIYF | TGCGCCAGCAGCCAAGTTAAAGGACGGGACTTCTCTGGAAACACCATATATTTT
NA | TRBJ1-2 | TRBV29-1 | NA | CSVEEIQPRGYGYTF | TGCAGCGTTGAAGAGATACAGCCCAGAGGGTATGGCTACACCTTC
NA | TRBJ1-2 | TRBV2 | TRBD1 | CASSVGGKEGYTF | TGTGCCAGCAGTGTAGGGGGCAAGGAGGGCTACACCTTC
NA | TRBJ1-5 | TRBV29-1 | NA | CSVAGDNQPQHF | TGCAGCGTTGCAGGGGATAATCAGCCCCAGCATTTT
NA | TRBJ2-3 | TRBV5-6 | NA | CASSPTITDTQYF | TGTGCCAGCAGCCCAACCATTACAGATACGCAGTATTTT
few | TRBJ2-7 | TRBV20-1 | NA | CSARGTYEQYF | TGCAGTGCTAGAGGCACCTACGAGCAGTACTTC
NA | TRBJ1-1 | TRBV30 | NA | CAWQRGGAEAFF | TGTGCCTGGCAGCGGGGAGGCGCAGAAGCTTTCTTT
once | TRBJ2-7 | TRBV20-1 | TRBD1 | CSASRGQGGSYEQYF | TGCAGTGCTAGCCGCGGACAGGGTGGCTCCTACGAGCAGTACTTC
NA | TRBJ1-2 | TRBV12-3/TRBV12-4 | NA | CASSSDRLRGYTF | TGTGCCAGCAGTTCGGACCGGCTCAGGGGCTACACCTTC
NA | TRBJ1-4 | TRBV2 | NA | CASSRGGANEKLFF | TGTGCCAGCAGCCGCGGGGGGGCAAATGAAAAACTGTTTTTT
NA | TRBJ2-1 | TRBV20-1 | TRBD2 | CSAQGTSGRTSYNEQFF | TGCAGTGCTCAGGGGACTAGCGGGAGGACCTCCTACAATGAGCAGTTCTTC
NA | TRBJ1-3 | TRBV18 | NA | CASSNNKAPRGGNTIYF | TGTGCCAGCTCAAATAACAAGGCCCCTCGGGGCGGAAACACCATATATTTT
NA | TRBJ2-1 | TRBV6-6 | NA | CASSTFGEQFF | TGTGCCAGCAGTACGTTTGGTGAGCAGTTCTTC
NA | TRBJ2-7 | TRBV18 | NA | CASSLLEGQAEQYF | TGTGCCAGCTCACTACTGGAGGGGCAAGCCGAGCAGTACTTC
NA | TRBJ1-3 | TRBV9 | NA | CASSVTGLSGNTIYF | TGTGCCAGCAGCGTGACAGGCCTCTCTGGAAACACCATATATTTT